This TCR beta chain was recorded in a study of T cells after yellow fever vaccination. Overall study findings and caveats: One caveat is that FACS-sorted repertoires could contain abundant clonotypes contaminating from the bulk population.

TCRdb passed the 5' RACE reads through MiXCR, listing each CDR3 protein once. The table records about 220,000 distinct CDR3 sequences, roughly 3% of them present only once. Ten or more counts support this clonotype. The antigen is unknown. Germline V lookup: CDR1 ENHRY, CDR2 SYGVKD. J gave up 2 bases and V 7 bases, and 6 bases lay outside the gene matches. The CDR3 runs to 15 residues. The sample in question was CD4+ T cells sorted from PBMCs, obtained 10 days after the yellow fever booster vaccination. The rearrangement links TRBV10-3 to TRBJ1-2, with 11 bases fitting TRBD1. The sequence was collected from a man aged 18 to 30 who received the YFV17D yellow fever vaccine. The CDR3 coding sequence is TGTGCCATCACCCCAGGACAGGGGGCGAACTATGGCTACACCTTC. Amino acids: CAITPGQGANYGYTF.